The source of this T cell receptor (beta chain) is a study of shared clonotypes between healthy human individuals. The CDR3 loop spans 14 amino acids. From germline, CDR1 is LNHNV and CDR2 YYDKDF (reference sequence). Trimming removed 4 bases at V and 13 bases at J, with 21 bases between. Once extracted for a subset, genomic DNA was divided evenly among several immunoSEQ plates. Assay: immunoSEQ multiplex PCR; the TCRdb copy retains only in-frame clones and omits some. The sample lists 2 million to 3 million clones; approximately 94% were seen once. The sample was naive CD4+ T cells from PBMCs. Subset defined: CD45RA+ positively selected. The origin of this receptor is a man younger than 35 in good health. Some clones in this sample may be carry-over from other donors' samples. The rearrangement uses TRBV15 and TRBJ2-3; the D gene is possibly TRBD1 (5 bases). CDR3 DNA sequence: TGTGCCACCAGCAACCCTCGCGTAAGGGGCGTTAAGTATTTT. Translating it yields CATSNPRVRGVKYF.